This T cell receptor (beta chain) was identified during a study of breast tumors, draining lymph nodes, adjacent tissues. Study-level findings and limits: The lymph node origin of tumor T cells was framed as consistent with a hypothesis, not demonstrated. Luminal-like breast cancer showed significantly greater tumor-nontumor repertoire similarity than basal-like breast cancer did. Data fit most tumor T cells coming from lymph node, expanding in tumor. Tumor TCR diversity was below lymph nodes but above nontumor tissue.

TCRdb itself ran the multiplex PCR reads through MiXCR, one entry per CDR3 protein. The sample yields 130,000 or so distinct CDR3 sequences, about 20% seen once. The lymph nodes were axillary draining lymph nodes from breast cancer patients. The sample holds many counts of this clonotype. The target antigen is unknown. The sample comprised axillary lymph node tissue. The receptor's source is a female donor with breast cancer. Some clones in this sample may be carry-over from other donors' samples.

The CDR3 coding sequence is TGTGCCAGCAGGAAGGCAAGCGGGCAGTATAATTCACCCCTCCACTTT. Residues: CASRKASGQYNSPLHF. This rearrangement joins TRBV6-1 to TRBJ1-6; D remains ambiguous. The CDR3 totals 16 residues. Trimming took 6 bases from V and 4 from J, leaving 16 bases between them. Germline lookup yields CDR1 MNHNS and CDR2 SASEGT.